The 27 T cell receptor beta chains in this list originate from one sample, sequenced in a study of blood T cell repertoires in COVID-19 (dated by TCRdb to 2018 to 2020). Library preparation was by the immunoSEQ multiplex PCR assay. TCRdb stores this immuneACCESS table with in-frame sequences only. Part of the clones is absent; in the studies checked, under half of the shortfall reflects unresolved V genes, and no reason is known for the rest. For this sample the table gives hundreds of thousands of clones, of which approximately 90% were detected only once. 6% to 6.5% of the sample is held by the ten biggest clonotypes. The sample taken for sequencing was PBMCs or T cells enriched from blood (not recorded which). The receptors were gathered from a middle-aged woman who had recovered from COVID-19.

The V and J genes are TRBV5-5 and TRBJ2-5, with 10 positions matching TRBD1. The V segment lost 3 bases and the J segment 4 bases; nucleotides outside the gene matches: 6. The CDR3 sequence is 15 residues long. Germline CDR1 and CDR2: SGHKS and YYEKEE (reference sequence). This CDR3 is CASSSGTGAAETQYF. The CDR3 DNA reads TGTGCCAGCAGCTCGGGGACAGGGGCGGCAGAGACCCAGTACTTC.

This sequence joins TRBV7-2 and TRBJ1-5; D not certain. V dropped 1 base and J dropped 0 bases, with 10 bases sitting between them. This CDR3 region has 16 residues. Looked up from germline, CDR1 is SGHTA and CDR2 is FQGNSA. The CDR3 DNA sequence: TGTGCCAGCAGCTTAGGTCAGCAGGTTAGCAATCAGCCCCAGCATTTT. The encoded protein is CASSLGQQVSNQPQHF.

The rearrangement joins TRBV20-1 to TRBJ1-4; D is uncertain. Trimming took off 3 bases at V and 8 bases at J, with 10 bases between the two ends. Germline V gene data show CDR1 as DFQATT and CDR2 as SNEGSKA (reference sequence). The CDR3 contains 12 residues. In DNA, the CDR3 is TGCAGTGCTAGTAGTGGCAGGGAAAAACTGTTTTTT. It specifies CSASSGREKLFF.

The chain links TRBV18 to TRBJ2-4; possible D gene TRBD1, 6 bases. Germline V lookup: CDR1 KGHSH, CDR2 LQKENI. Trimming pared 3 bases from V and 8 bases from J, leaving 17 bases between. The length of the CDR3 is 15 residues. CDR3 in DNA: TGTGCCAGCTCACCGGGGGCGACGCCTGGTGACATTCAGTACTTC. This sequence encodes CASSPGATPGDIQYF.

V and J are TRBV5-1 and TRBJ1-6, with D perhaps TRBD1 (6 bases). The V gene lost 0 bases and the J gene lost 9 bases, with 13 bases spanning the gap. CDR1 and CDR2 from the germline V gene are SGHRS and YFSETQ. This CDR3 has 15 residues. The CDR3: CASSLELGASSPLHF. Here the CDR3 DNA reads TGCGCCAGCAGCTTGGAGCTGGGGGCCAGTTCACCCCTCCACTTT.

V and J are TRBV19 and TRBJ1-1; D uncertain. Germline V gives CDR1 LNHDA, CDR2 SQIVND (reference sequence). The CDR3 runs 13 residues. The V gene lost 4 bases and the J gene lost 4 bases, with 10 bases spanning the gap. The CDR3 nucleotides read TGTGCCAGTAGTAACGAGGTGAGCACTGAAGCTTTCTTT. Translation gives CASSNEVSTEAFF.

The chain uses TRBV5-6 and TRBJ2-7; D remains unclear. CDR3 size: 11 residues. V lost 4 bases to trimming and J lost 0 bases, with 2 bases between them. CDR1 is SGHDT and CDR2 is YYEEEE in the germline V gene. The CDR3 here is CASSHSYEQYF. The CDR3 region has the DNA TGTGCCAGCAGCCACTCCTACGAGCAGTACTTC.

V and J are TRBV6-2 or TRBV6-3 and TRBJ2-5, with D possibly matching TRBD2 (6 bases). Germline V lookup: CDR1 MNHEY, CDR2 SVGEGT. V was cut by 2 bases and J by 5 bases, with 15 bases left in between. There are 15 residues in the CDR3. The CDR3 loop is CASSYGGKMGETQYF. CDR3 DNA sequence: TGTGCCAGCAGTTACGGCGGGAAGATGGGGGAGACCCAGTACTTC.

V is TRBV28 and J is TRBJ1-4, with TRBD1 matching 7 bases. Unmatched junction bases numbered 14, after V lost 8 bases and J lost 8 bases. The CDR3 totals 15 residues. The germline gives CDR1 MDHEN, CDR2 SYDVKM. CDR3 sequence (DNA): TGTGCCAGCGGCCCATTTTCGACAGGGAGGGAAAAACTGTTTTTT. It codes for CASGPFSTGREKLFF.

This chain uses TRBV27 with TRBJ1-4; 8 bases agree with TRBD1. CDR3 length: 14 amino acids. In germline, CDR1 is MNHEY, CDR2 SMNVEV (reference sequence). Trimming took 2 bases from V and 11 from J; bases not matched to a gene: 7. CDR3 nucleotides: TGTGCCAGCAGTTTACTCGGACAGGGAGGGAAACTGTTTTTT. It codes for CASSLLGQGGKLFF.

The V call is TRBV27, the J call TRBJ1-2, with 8 bases aligning to TRBD1. The germline gives CDR1 MNHEY, CDR2 SMNVEV (reference sequence). The CDR3 has 14 residues. V lost 5 bases, J lost 5 bases, and 7 bases stayed unmatched. The CDR3 spells CASSIGQGRYGYTF. CDR3 nucleotide sequence: TGTGCCAGCAGTATCGGACAGGGCCGATATGGCTACACCTTC.

The chain uses TRBV6-2 or TRBV6-3 and TRBJ2-1, with a weak D call TRBD2 (6 bases). V was pared by 5 bases and J by 0 bases, with 11 bases between. Germline lookup yields CDR1 MNHEY and CDR2 SVGEGT. CDR3 length equals 15 residues. The CDR3: CASSTAGSSYNEQFF. CDR3 nucleotide sequence: TGTGCCAGCAGTACCGCGGGGAGCTCCTACAATGAGCAGTTCTTC.

The genes are TRBV7-9 and TRBJ1-5; 8 bases are shared with TRBD1. Germline loops: CDR1 SEHNR, CDR2 FQNEAQ (reference sequence). The CDR3 runs 15 residues. After removal of 1 base from V and 3 bases from J, the junction contained 2 bases not matched to a gene. Written as DNA, the CDR3 is TGTGCCAGCAGCTTAGGGACAGGGAACAATCAGCCCCAGCATTTT. It yields the protein CASSLGTGNNQPQHF.

The chain uses TRBV27 and TRBJ2-3; D uncertain. Trimming took off 5 bases at V and 8 bases at J, with 14 bases between the two ends. Looked up from germline, CDR1 is MNHEY and CDR2 is SMNVEV (reference sequence). This CDR3 spans 13 amino acids. CDR3 residues: CASSPLLGGTQYF. CDR3 in DNA: TGTGCCAGCAGTCCTCTCCTCGGCGGTACGCAGTATTTT.

This chain links TRBV18 with TRBJ2-2, with a tentative D call TRBD2 (5 bases). Trimming cost V 6 bases and J 3 bases, with 8 bases left between them. The CDR3 sequence is 13 residues long. Germline-derived CDR1 and CDR2 are KGHSH and LQKENI. CDR3 in DNA: TGTGCCAGCTCTGCGCGGGACACCGGGGAGCTGTTTTTT. Translation: CASSARDTGELFF.

The V gene is TRBV4-1, the J gene TRBJ1-5; 7 nucleotides match TRBD1. The V segment lost 4 bases and the J segment 5 bases; nucleotides outside the gene matches: 5. This CDR3 contains 14 residues. Germline lookup yields CDR1 MGHRA and CDR2 YSYEKL. In DNA, the CDR3 is TGCGCCAGCAGCCGCGGCACAGGGGATCAGCCCCAGCATTTT. Translation: CASSRGTGDQPQHF.

The chain employs TRBV5-1 and TRBJ2-3; maybe TRBD1 (5 bases). This CDR3 has 15 amino acids. CDR1 SGHRS and CDR2 YFSETQ come from the germline V gene. The V gene lost 2 bases and the J gene lost 6 bases, with 16 bases spanning the gap. This chain's CDR3 is CASSFPGPTDDTQYF. CDR3 DNA: TGCGCCAGCAGCTTCCCAGGGCCCACAGACGATACGCAGTATTTT.

This clone was seen a few times. This chain joins TRBV19 and TRBJ2-1; D perhaps matches TRBD2 (5 bases). CDR1 and CDR2 (germline): LNHDA, SQIVND (reference sequence). The CDR3 loop spans 14 amino acids. The V and J ends lost 5 bases and 7 bases respectively, with 15 bases between them. CDR3 sequence (DNA): TGTGCCAGTAGTGGGAGTTCGGTTAGGAATGAGCAGTTCTTC. Protein product: CASSGSSVRNEQFF.

The chain carries TRBV28 and TRBJ1-4, with 7 bases fitting TRBD1. V lost 8 bases, J lost 6 bases, and 3 bases stayed unmatched. This CDR3 comprises 12 residues. Germline CDR1 and CDR2: MDHEN and SYDVKM. CDR3 residues: CASQGGDEKLFF. CDR3 coding DNA: TGTGCCAGCCAGGGGGGTGATGAAAAACTGTTTTTT.

The rearrangement joins TRBV7-2 to TRBJ2-7, with D tentatively TRBD1 (5 bases). Germline V CDR1 and CDR2: SGHTA, FQGNSA. Trimming shortened V by 5 bases and J by 0 bases, and 11 bases separated the two germline ends. This CDR3 comprises 14 residues. The CDR3 loop is CASSVEQASYEQYF. CDR3 nucleotides: TGTGCCAGCAGCGTTGAACAGGCCTCCTACGAGCAGTACTTC.

The count of this clone is one. The V gene is TRBV12-3 or TRBV12-4, the J gene TRBJ2-1; 10 nucleotides agree with TRBD2. Trimming at V came to 5 bases and at J to 9 bases, leaving 4 bases not matched to a gene. This CDR3 is built from 13 residues. The CDR3 loop is CASSGTSVGEQFF. CDR3 DNA sequence: TGTGCCAGCAGTGGGACTAGCGTGGGTGAGCAGTTCTTC.

The chain is built from TRBV30 and TRBJ2-4; TRBD1 is a possible D gene (5 bases). V was shortened by 6 bases and J by 3 bases, with 12 bases between the two germline ends. CDR3 length: 13 residues. From germline, CDR1 is GTSNPN and CDR2 SVGIG (reference sequence). This CDR3 reads CACHDRVKNIQYF. CDR3 coding DNA: TGTGCCTGCCACGACAGAGTCAAAAACATTCAGTACTTC.

CDR3 sequence reads: CASSGPTSGGTDTQYF. In DNA form, the CDR3 reads TGTGCCAGCAGCGGCCCAACTAGCGGGGGCACAGATACGCAGTATTTT. This chain joins TRBV9 and TRBJ2-3; 10 bases fit TRBD2. V trimming: 3 bases; J trimming: 1 base; junction bases outside the gene matches: 5. CDR1 and CDR2 from the germline V gene are SGDLS and YYNGEE. The CDR3 is 16 residues long.

The V and J genes are TRBV7-9 and TRBJ1-1; D remains ambiguous. Trimming removed 3 bases at V and 3 bases at J, with 11 bases between. This CDR3 spans 14 amino acids. The V gene's germline CDR1 is SEHNR and CDR2 FQNEAQ (reference sequence). DNA for the CDR3: TGTGCCAGCAGCTTGGAGAAGGAGGACACTGAAGCTTTCTTT. Protein product: CASSLEKEDTEAFF.

The chain is built from TRBV28 and TRBJ1-1; D unclear. The CDR3 runs 12 residues. CDR1 is MDHEN, CDR2 SYDVKM, per germline. With 7 bases removed from V and 1 base from J, the gap between germline ends came to 7 bases. CDR3 DNA: TGTGCCAGCACTAACAGGAACACTGAAGCTTTCTTT. This codes for CASTNRNTEAFF.

The gene calls are TRBV7-3 and TRBJ2-5, with a possible D match to TRBD1 (6 bases). The CDR3 runs to 15 residues. V lost 1 base and J 9 bases, leaving 18 bases between the germline ends. The germline gives CDR1 SGHTA, CDR2 FQGTGA. The CDR3 protein is CASSLSPGASAAQYF. CDR3 nucleotide sequence: TGTGCCAGCAGCTTAAGTCCAGGGGCCTCAGCGGCCCAGTACTTC.

This chain uses TRBV5-1 with TRBJ2-5; 7 nucleotides align to TRBD1. Germline assignment: CDR1 SGHRS and CDR2 YFSETQ. The CDR3 is 16 residues long. V was clipped by 3 bases and J by 7 bases; unmatched bases: 15. The CDR3, as DNA: TGCGCCAGCAGCTATAACAGGGGTGACGGGTACGGGACCCAGTACTTC. This sequence encodes CASSYNRGDGYGTQYF.